Sequencing of this TCR beta chain was carried out in a study of OX40 agonist ivuxolimab in advanced cancers. Study summary: Patient treatment consisted of intravenous ivuxolimab administration every 2 weeks at 0.01 to 10 mg/kg. A partial response was reached by three patients: one with hepatocellular carcinoma and two with cutaneous melanoma. A male proportion of 70% to 90% was recorded, with mean age approximately 60 years and range about 23 to 90.

The table came from immunoSEQ multiplex PCR; TCRdb's copy has only in-frame clones and leaves some out. The sample lists about 62,000 clones, around four fifths occurring once. The ends were cut back, 0 bases at V and 6 bases at J, with 12 bases in the middle. In germline, CDR1 is LGHNA, CDR2 YSLEER. The CDR3 runs 15 residues. The sample here was CD4+ or CD8+ T cells sorted from blood, taken in a trial of the OX40 agonist ivuxolimab. This TCR came from an adult with an advanced solid tumor such as melanoma, head and neck, liver or kidney cancer. V usage is TRBV4-3 and J usage is TRBJ2-1; TRBD1 might be the D (6 bases). CDR3 in DNA: TGCGCCAGCAGCCAAGATTGGACAGAGGTCAATGAGCAGTTCTTC. It is translated as CASSQDWTEVNEQFF.